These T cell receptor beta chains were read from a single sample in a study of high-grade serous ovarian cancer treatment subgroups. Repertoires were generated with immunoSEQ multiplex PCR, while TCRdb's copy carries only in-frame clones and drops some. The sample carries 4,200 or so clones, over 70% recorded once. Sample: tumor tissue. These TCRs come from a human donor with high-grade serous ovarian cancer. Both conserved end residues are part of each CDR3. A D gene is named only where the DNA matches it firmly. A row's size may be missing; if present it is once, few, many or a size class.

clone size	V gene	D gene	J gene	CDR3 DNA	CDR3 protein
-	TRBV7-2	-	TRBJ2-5	TGTGCCAGCAGCTTAGGGTGGGGGGCTGGACAAGAGACCCAGTACTTC	CASSLGWGAGQETQYF
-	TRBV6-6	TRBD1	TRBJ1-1	TGTGCCAGCACTCCCGACAGGGAAACTGAAGCTTTCTTT	CASTPDRETEAFF
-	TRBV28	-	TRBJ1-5	TGTGCCAGCAGTTTCCTCAGGGTACAGCCCCAGCATTTT	CASSFLRVQPQHF
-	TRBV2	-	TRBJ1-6	TGTGCCAGCAGTGATCCGAGCTCCTATAATTCACCCCTCCACTTT	CASSDPSSYNSPLHF
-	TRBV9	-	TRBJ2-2	TGTGCTAGCTCAGGGGCTCTCGCGAACACCGGGGAGCTGTTTTTT	CASSGALANTGELFF
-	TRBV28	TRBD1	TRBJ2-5	TGTGCCAGCAGGACAGGGTTGGAGACCCAGTACTTC	CASRTGLETQYF
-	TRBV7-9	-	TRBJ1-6	TGTGCCAGCAGCCGAGGGGGAGGGGGACGTCATAATTCACCCCTCCACTTT	CASSRGGGGRHNSPLHF
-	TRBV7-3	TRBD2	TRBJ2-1	TGTGCCAGCAGCTTAGCGGGGGGTACCACTGAGCAGTTCTTC	CASSLAGGTTEQFF
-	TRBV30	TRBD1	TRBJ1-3	TGTGCCTGGAGTGGGAGACAGGGGGCTTTTTCTGGAAACACCATATATTTT	CAWSGRQGAFSGNTIYF
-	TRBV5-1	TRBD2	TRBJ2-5	TGCGCCAGCAGCCAAATAGCGGGGGGGCAGGAGACCCAGTACTTC	CASSQIAGGQETQYF
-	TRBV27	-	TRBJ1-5	TGTGCCAGCAGTTTACCTAATCAGCCCCAGCATTTT	CASSLPNQPQHF
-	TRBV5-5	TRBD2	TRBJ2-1	TGTGCCAGCAGCTTGGGACTAGCGGACTACAATGAGCAGTTCTTC	CASSLGLADYNEQFF
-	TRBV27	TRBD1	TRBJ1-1	TGTGCCAGCAGTCTAAATCGACAGGGAATAGCTTTCTTT	CASSLNRQGIAFF
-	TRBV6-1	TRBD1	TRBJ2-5	TGTGCCAGCATTGGGACAGGGGGATTTTTAGAGACCCAGTACTTC	CASIGTGGFLETQYF
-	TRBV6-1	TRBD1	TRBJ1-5	TGTGCCAGCAGTGTATTACAGGGGTATAGCAATCAGCCCCAGCATTTT	CASSVLQGYSNQPQHF
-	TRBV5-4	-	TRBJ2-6	TGTGCCAGCAGTTCCGACGTTGCACGATCTGGGGCCAACGTCCTGACTTTC	CASSSDVARSGANVLTF
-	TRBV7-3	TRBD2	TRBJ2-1	TGTGCCAGCAGCTTAGACGGGGGGGCTAACAATGAGCAGTTCTTC	CASSLDGGANNEQFF
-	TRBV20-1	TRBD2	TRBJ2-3	TGCAGTGCCTGGACTAGCGGAAATCCGAATTTT	CSAWTSGNPNF
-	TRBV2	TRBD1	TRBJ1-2	TGTGCCACCGGAACAGGGGGCATAGACGGCTACACCTTC	CATGTGGIDGYTF
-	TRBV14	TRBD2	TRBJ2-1	TGTGCCAGCAGCCACGGGGGGTACAATGAGCAGTTCTTC	CASSHGGYNEQFF
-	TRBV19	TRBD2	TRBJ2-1	TGTGCCAGTAGTATTGGCGCGGGGGGTCCCTACAATGAGCAGTTCTTC	CASSIGAGGPYNEQFF
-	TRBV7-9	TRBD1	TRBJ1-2	TGTGCCAGCAGCCCGTGGGACAGGGGGGGTGGCTACACCTTC	CASSPWDRGGGYTF
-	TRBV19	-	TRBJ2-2	TGTGCCAGTAGTATAGTCCAGCGCACCGGGGAGCTGTTTTTT	CASSIVQRTGELFF
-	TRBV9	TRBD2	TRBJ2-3	TGTGCCAGCAGCGTAGGCCTAGCGGGGGGTGTAACAGATACGCAGTATTTT	CASSVGLAGGVTDTQYF
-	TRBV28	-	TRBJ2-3	TGTGCCAGCGCCTTACAGGGAGATACGCAGTATTTT	CASALQGDTQYF
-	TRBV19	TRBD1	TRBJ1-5	TGTGCCAGCAGACAGGGGAGGAAGCCCCAGCATTTT	CASRQGRKPQHF
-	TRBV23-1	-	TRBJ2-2	TGCGCCAGCAGTCAAGATCTAACACGCGCCCCACATCTGCAGAACACCGGGGAGCTGTTTTTT	CASSQDLTRAPHLQNTGELFF
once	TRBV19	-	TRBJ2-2	TGTGCCAGTAGTATTTGGTCCTCTATGGACACCGGGGAGCTGTTTTTT	CASSIWSSMDTGELFF
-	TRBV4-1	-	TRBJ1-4	TGCGCCAGCAGCCAAAGGCAGGGACTATGGGAAAAACTGTTTTTT	CASSQRQGLWEKLFF
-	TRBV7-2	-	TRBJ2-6	TGTGCCAGCAAAGAGGGGGGGCCAGGGGCCAACGTCCTGACTTTC	CASKEGGPGANVLTF
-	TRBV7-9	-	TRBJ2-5	TGTGCCAGCAGCCCGATAACTAGTATGGAGACCCAGTACTTC	CASSPITSMETQYF
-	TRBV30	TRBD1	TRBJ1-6	TGTGCCTGGAGTGTAGCAGGGGGCTCACCCCTCCACTTT	CAWSVAGGSPLHF
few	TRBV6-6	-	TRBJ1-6	TGTGCCAGTCTACAGGGTAATAATTCACCCCTCCACTTT	CASLQGNNSPLHF
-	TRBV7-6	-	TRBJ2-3	TGTGCCAGCAGCTTTAGGTTCCTCGGTGTAGATACGCAGTATTTT	CASSFRFLGVDTQYF
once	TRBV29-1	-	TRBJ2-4	TGCAGCGTTGTAGGACAAGCCAAAAACATTCAGTACTTC	CSVVGQAKNIQYF
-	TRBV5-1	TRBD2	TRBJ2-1	TGCGCCAGCAGCTTTACTAGCGGGGCTTACAATGAGCAGTTCTTC	CASSFTSGAYNEQFF
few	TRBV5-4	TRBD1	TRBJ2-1	TGTGCCAGCAGCTTGTCCCCGGGACAGGTAGGAAATGAGCAGTTCTTC	CASSLSPGQVGNEQFF
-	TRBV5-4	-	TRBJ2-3	TGTGCCAGCAGCTTGTCGTCAGATACGCAGTATTTT	CASSLSSDTQYF
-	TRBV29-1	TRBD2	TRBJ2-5	TGCAGCGTTGGAATAGCGGGTAGTGGGACCCAGTACTTC	CSVGIAGSGTQYF
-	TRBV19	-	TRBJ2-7	TGTGCCAGTAGTATAGGTGGCTACGAGCAGTACTTC	CASSIGGYEQYF
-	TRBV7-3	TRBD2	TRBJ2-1	TGTGCCAGCAGCTCAACCCCAGCTTGGGGGGGGGACAATGAGCAGTTCTTC	CASSSTPAWGGDNEQFF
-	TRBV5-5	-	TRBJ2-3	TGTGCCAGCAGCCCCGAGGATACGCAGTATTTT	CASSPEDTQYF